Below are 14 T cell receptor beta chains sequenced from a single sample in a study of shared clonotypes between healthy human individuals. Produced via immunoSEQ multiplex PCR; TCRdb's table is partial and in-frame only. The data show around 1,900,000 clones, around 95% seen once. Naive CD8 isolation took CD45RO-negative cells positively selected for CCR7 and excluded terminally differentiated effector memory CD45RA+ cells. The sample was naive CD8+ T cells from PBMCs. Receptors originate from a man aged 18 to 30 in good health. Some clones in this sample may be carry-over from other donors' samples.

CDR3 residues: CASSPQTQGVIRGYTF. The CDR3, as DNA: TGTGCCAGCAGCCCCCAGACCCAGGGGGTTATACGTGGCTACACCTTC. This chain joins TRBV7-9 and TRBJ1-2; 7 bases align to TRBD1. The CDR3 covers 16 residues. The germline gives CDR1 SEHNR, CDR2 FQNEAQ (reference sequence). Trimming cost V 5 bases and J 7 bases; bases outside gene matches: 16.

To note about this clone: The same CDR3 can be traced to other DNA sequences in this sample. This chain connects TRBV19 to TRBJ2-7; D tentatively fits TRBD1 or TRBD2 (6 bases each). Trimming took 5 bases from V and 0 from J, leaving 11 bases between them. The germline CDR1 and CDR2 sequences are LNHDA and SQIVND (reference sequence). The CDR3 has 14 amino acids. CDR3 sequence reads: CASSSGAGSYEQYF. Here the CDR3 DNA reads TGTGCCAGTAGTTCGGGGGCCGGCTCCTACGAGCAGTACTTC.

V gene TRBV2 combines with J gene TRBJ1-1; D ambiguous. This CDR3 comprises 15 residues. V was shortened by 4 bases and J by 3 bases, with 15 bases between the two germline ends. Per germline, CDR1 SNHLY and CDR2 FYNNEI. This CDR3 is CASSGPDTRDTEAFF. CDR3 DNA: TGTGCCAGCAGTGGCCCGGATACTCGAGACACTGAAGCTTTCTTT.

The chain is built from TRBV4-1 and TRBJ2-3; no firm D call. The germline V gene has CDR1 MGHRA and CDR2 YSYEKL. The length of the CDR3 is 15 residues. Deletions cut 3 bases from V and 0 bases from J, with 10 bases between. The CDR3 DNA reads TGCGCCAGCAGCCACACACTGGGTAGCACAGATACGCAGTATTTT. It specifies CASSHTLGSTDTQYF.

This clone is a singleton in its sample. V gene TRBV9 combines with J gene TRBJ1-3; tentative D call: TRBD1 (6 bases). Germline CDR1 SGDLS, CDR2 YYNGEE. The CDR3 contains 15 residues. V shed 3 bases and J shed 4 bases, with 14 bases lying between them. In DNA, the CDR3 is TGTGCCAGCAGCGGAAAAACAGGGTCCGGAAACACCATATATTTT. It translates to CASSGKTGSGNTIYF.

Comments on this clone: Other DNA sequences within the sample encode an identical CDR3. The chain has TRBV28 and TRBJ2-1, with D tentatively TRBD1 (5 bases). The V gene lost 3 bases and the J gene lost 2 bases, with 8 bases spanning the gap. CDR1 MDHEN and CDR2 SYDVKM come from the germline V gene. The length of the CDR3 is 14 residues. The CDR3 loop is CASSFQGTYNEQFF. The CDR3 nucleotides read TGTGCCAGCAGTTTTCAGGGAACCTACAATGAGCAGTTCTTC.

The chain carries TRBV28 and TRBJ1-5; tentative D call: TRBD1 (5 bases). This CDR3 is built from 15 residues. The ends were cut back, 2 bases at V and 5 bases at J, with 13 bases in the middle. Germline values: CDR1 MDHEN, CDR2 SYDVKM. The CDR3 coding sequence is TGTGCCAGCAGTTTAACAGGAAAACCCCATCAGCCCCAGCATTTT. This sequence encodes CASSLTGKPHQPQHF. Full variable domain (remainder filled in from reference TRBV28 and TRBJ1-5): DVKVTQSSRYLVKRTGEKVFLECVQDMDHENMFWYRQDPGLGLRLIYFSYDVKMKEKGDIPEGYSVSREKKERFSLILESASTNQTSMYLCASSLTGKPHQPQHFGDGTRLSIL.

The V and J genes are TRBV9 and TRBJ2-3, with D possibly called TRBD1 or TRBD2 (7 bases each). Germline V lookup: CDR1 SGDLS, CDR2 YYNGEE. This CDR3 comprises 16 residues. V dropped 3 bases and J dropped 0 bases, with 14 bases sitting between them. In DNA form, the CDR3 reads TGTGCCAGCAGCGCCCCAGGGGGGGATAGCACAGATACGCAGTATTTT. Protein sequence: CASSAPGGDSTDTQYF. The variable domain in full, completed from reference TRBV9 and TRBJ2-3, reads DSGVTQTPKHLITATGQRVTLRCSPRSGDLSVYWYQQSLDQGLQFLIQYYNGEERAKGNILERFSAQQFPDLHSELNLSSLELGDSALYFCASSAPGGDSTDTQYFGPGTRLTVL.

This clone was seen a few times. J is TRBJ1-5 and V is TRBV7-8; 7 bases align to TRBD1. The CDR3 spans 14 residues. Germline V gene data show CDR1 as SGHVS and CDR2 as FQNEAQ. Unmatched junction bases numbered 4, after V lost 5 bases and J lost 3 bases. The CDR3 region is CASSPTGANQPQHF. DNA for the CDR3: TGTGCCAGCAGCCCAACAGGGGCCAATCAGCCCCAGCATTTT.

The chain joins TRBV27 to TRBJ2-7; D remains unclear. Germline V gives CDR1 MNHEY, CDR2 SMNVEV (reference sequence). The CDR3 has 15 amino acids. V lost 10 bases, J lost 4 bases, and 23 bases lay in between. Written as DNA, the CDR3 is TGTGCCACCCATGGGGTGGGCGGCGACCTTTACGAGCAGTACTTC. Its protein product is CATHGVGGDLYEQYF.

Here the CDR3 reads CASSQDHGGGEQYF. The CDR3 nucleotides are TGCGCCAGCAGCCAAGATCATGGAGGGGGCGAGCAGTACTTC. The chain recombines TRBV4-3 with TRBJ2-7, with D perhaps given as TRBD1 or TRBD2 (6 bases each). V was trimmed by 0 bases and J by 6 bases, leaving 12 bases between them. This CDR3 spans 14 amino acids. Looked up from germline, CDR1 is LGHNA and CDR2 is YSLEER.

The V and J genes are TRBV2 and TRBJ2-3; D gene ambiguous. Trimming removed 4 bases at V and 4 bases at J, with 15 bases between. From germline, CDR1 is SNHLY and CDR2 FYNNEI. The CDR3 loop spans 15 amino acids. CDR3 region: CASSGGTHDADTQYF. CDR3 coding DNA: TGTGCCAGCAGTGGTGGTACTCACGATGCAGATACGCAGTATTTT.

This chain uses TRBV7-6 with TRBJ2-7, with TRBD1 identical over 8 bases. V lost 3 bases and J lost 2; bases outside the gene matches: 6. This CDR3 has 15 residues. In germline, CDR1 is SGHVS, CDR2 FNYEAQ. CDR3 amino acids: CASSLNGQGAYEQYF. The CDR3 nucleotides read TGTGCCAGCAGCTTGAACGGACAGGGAGCCTACGAGCAGTACTTC.

Worth noting for this clone: This CDR3 is also generated by other DNA sequences in the sample. The chain carries TRBV27 and TRBJ1-2; no clear D gene. This CDR3 has 13 amino acids. Trimming left V 3 bases short and J 2 bases short, with 7 bases between. Germline V lookup: CDR1 MNHEY, CDR2 SMNVEV (reference sequence). In nucleotides, the CDR3 is TGTGCCAGCAGTTTTGAAGGGAACTATGGCTACACCTTC. Translating it yields CASSFEGNYGYTF.